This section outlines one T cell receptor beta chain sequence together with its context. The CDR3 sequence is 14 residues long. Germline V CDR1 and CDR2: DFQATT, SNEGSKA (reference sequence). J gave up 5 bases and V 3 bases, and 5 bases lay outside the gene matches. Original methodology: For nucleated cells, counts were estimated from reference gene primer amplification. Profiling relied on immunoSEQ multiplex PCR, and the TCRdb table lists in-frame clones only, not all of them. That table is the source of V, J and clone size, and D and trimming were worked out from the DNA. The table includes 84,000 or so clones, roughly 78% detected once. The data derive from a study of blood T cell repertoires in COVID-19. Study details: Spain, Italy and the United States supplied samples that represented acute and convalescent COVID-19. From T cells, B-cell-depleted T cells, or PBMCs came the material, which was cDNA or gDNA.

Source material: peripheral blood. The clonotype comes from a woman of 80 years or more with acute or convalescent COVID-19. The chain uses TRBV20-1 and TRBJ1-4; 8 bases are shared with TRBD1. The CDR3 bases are TGCAGTGCTAGTGGACAGGGAGACAATGAAAAACTGTTTTTT. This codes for CSASGQGDNEKLFF.